The next 9 T cell receptor beta chains were all read from a single sample in a study of T cell responses to AZD1222 COVID-19 vaccine. Profiled with immunoSEQ multiplex PCR; TCRdb holds only in-frame clones, not every one. This sample has approximately 100,000 clones, with about 87% found just once. The material sequenced was peripheral blood, taken on day 0 of AZD1222 vaccination. These receptors came from an adult in good health.

This rearrangement joins TRBV6-1 to TRBJ2-7, with a tentative D call TRBD2 (6 bases). The CDR3 has 17 amino acids. Germline lookup yields CDR1 MNHNS and CDR2 SASEGT. V was cut by 2 bases and J by 0 bases, with 17 bases left in between. CDR3 bases: TGTGCCAGCAGTGAAATGCTTTCCCGGGAGCCCTCCTACGAGCAGTACTTC. It encodes CASSEMLSREPSYEQYF.

J is TRBJ2-2 and V is TRBV7-3; D is ambiguous. Trimming took 2 bases from V and 3 from J, leaving 1 base between them. This CDR3 has 12 residues. Per germline, CDR1 SGHTA and CDR2 FQGTGA. In DNA, the CDR3 is TGTGCCAGCAGCTTAGACACCGGGGAGCTGTTTTTT. Residues: CASSLDTGELFF.

This sequence joins TRBV9 and TRBJ1-1, with D perhaps matching TRBD1 (5 bases). The CDR3 covers 12 residues. Germline assignment: CDR1 SGDLS and CDR2 YYNGEE. Trimming shortened V by 4 bases and J by 5 bases, and 9 bases separated the two germline ends. CDR3 bases: TGTGCCAGCAGCCCAGGGTTTACTGAAGCTTTCTTT. Protein sequence: CASSPGFTEAFF.

The chain employs TRBV6-2 or TRBV6-3 and TRBJ2-1; D is ambiguous. V was cut by 2 bases and J by 4 bases, with 6 bases left in between. Germline V gene lookup returns CDR1 MNHEY and CDR2 SVGEGT. This CDR3 has 13 residues. CDR3 DNA: TGTGCCAGCAGTTACCTCCAATACAATGAGCAGTTCTTC. Protein product: CASSYLQYNEQFF.

The CDR3 bases are TGTGCCAGCAGCCCACTTCGGGGGGGCCAGGGGGAGCTGTTTTTT. This encodes CASSPLRGGQGELFF. The chain combines TRBV7-2 with TRBJ2-2; 8 nucleotides agree with TRBD2. This CDR3 comprises 15 residues. The V segment lost 5 bases and the J segment 8 bases; nucleotides outside the gene matches: 10. CDR1 is SGHTA and CDR2 is FQGNSA in the germline V gene.

This clone appeared a single time. The J gene is TRBJ1-5, the V gene TRBV19, with 11 bases identical to TRBD1. The CDR3 spans 17 residues. Germline CDR1 LNHDA, CDR2 SQIVND (reference sequence). After removal of 7 bases from V and 4 bases from J, the junction contained 12 bases not matched to a gene. The CDR3 region is CASNKDRGLVGNQPQHF. For the CDR3, the DNA is TGTGCCAGTAACAAGGACAGGGGGCTGGTGGGGAATCAGCCCCAGCATTTT.

The chain couples TRBV6-2 or TRBV6-3 to TRBJ1-1, with no clear D. Germline loops: CDR1 MNHEY, CDR2 SVGEGT. V lost 0 bases, J lost 5 bases, and 7 bases lay in between. This CDR3 is built from 13 residues. Written as DNA, the CDR3 is TGTGCCAGCAGTTACTCTCGGAGGACTGAAGCTTTCTTT. Amino acid sequence: CASSYSRRTEAFF.

This clone occurred once. The CDR3 DNA is TGCAGCGTTGGGAGGGGGGCCTACGAGCAGTACTTC. Translated: CSVGRGAYEQYF. The chain employs TRBV29-1 and TRBJ2-7; D assignment may be TRBD1 or TRBD2 (6 bases each). The CDR3 loop spans 12 amino acids. Per germline, CDR1 SQVTM and CDR2 ANQGSEA. V was pared by 4 bases and J by 2 bases, with 9 bases between.

The rearrangement joins TRBV7-9 to TRBJ1-2; D remains unclear. From germline, CDR1 is SEHNR and CDR2 FQNEAQ (reference sequence). CDR3 length: 14 amino acids. Trimming cost V 4 bases and J 0 bases, with 9 bases left between them. The CDR3 spells CASSSHITNYGYTF. The CDR3 DNA reads TGTGCCAGCAGCTCCCACATAACTAACTATGGCTACACCTTC.